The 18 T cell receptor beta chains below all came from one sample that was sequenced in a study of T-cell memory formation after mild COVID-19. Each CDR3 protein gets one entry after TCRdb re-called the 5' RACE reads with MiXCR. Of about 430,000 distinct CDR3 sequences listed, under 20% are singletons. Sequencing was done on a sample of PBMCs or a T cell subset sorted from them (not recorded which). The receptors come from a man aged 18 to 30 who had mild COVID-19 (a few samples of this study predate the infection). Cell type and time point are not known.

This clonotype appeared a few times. The CDR3 region is CASTEALQATNTEAFF. CDR3 sequence (DNA): TGTGCCAGCACCGAGGCCCTACAGGCCACGAACACTGAAGCTTTCTTT. This rearrangement joins TRBV7-8 to TRBJ1-1; D might be TRBD1 (5 bases). CDR1 and CDR2 from the germline V gene are SGHVS and FQNEAQ. V lost 7 bases and J lost 1, with 19 bases in between. The CDR3 totals 16 residues.

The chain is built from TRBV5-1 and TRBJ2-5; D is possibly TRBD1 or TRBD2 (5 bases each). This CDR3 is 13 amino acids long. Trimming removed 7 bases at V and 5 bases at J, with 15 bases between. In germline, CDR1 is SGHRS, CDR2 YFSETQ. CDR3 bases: TGCGCCAGCCTCCGGGGCTTCGGGGAGACCCAGTACTTC. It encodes CASLRGFGETQYF. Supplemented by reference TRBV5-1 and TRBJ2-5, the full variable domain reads KAGVTQTPRYLIKTRGQQVTLSCSPISGHRSVSWYQQTPGQGLQFLFEYFSETQRNKGNFPGRFSGRQFSNSRSEMNVSTLELGDSALYLCASLRGFGETQYFGPGTRLLVL.

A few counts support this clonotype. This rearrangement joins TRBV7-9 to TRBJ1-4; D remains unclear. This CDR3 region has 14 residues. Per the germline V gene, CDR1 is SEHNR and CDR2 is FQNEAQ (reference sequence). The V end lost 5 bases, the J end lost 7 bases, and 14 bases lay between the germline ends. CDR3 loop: CASSPPEGAEKLFF. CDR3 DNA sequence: TGTGCCAGCAGCCCCCCGGAGGGAGCTGAAAAACTGTTTTTT.

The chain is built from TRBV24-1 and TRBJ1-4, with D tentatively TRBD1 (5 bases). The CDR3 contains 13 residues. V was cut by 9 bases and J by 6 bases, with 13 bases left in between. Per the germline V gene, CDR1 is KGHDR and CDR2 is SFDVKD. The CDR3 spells CATSQGSHEKLFF. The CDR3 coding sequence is TGTGCCACCTCGCAGGGCAGTCATGAAAAACTGTTTTTT.

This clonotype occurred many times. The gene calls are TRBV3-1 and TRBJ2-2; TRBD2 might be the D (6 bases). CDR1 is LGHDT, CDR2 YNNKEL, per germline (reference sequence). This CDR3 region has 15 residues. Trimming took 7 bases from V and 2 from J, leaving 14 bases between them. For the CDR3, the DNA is TGTGCCAGCAACCCGGGACTCCAAAACACCGGGGAGCTGTTTTTT. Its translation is CASNPGLQNTGELFF.

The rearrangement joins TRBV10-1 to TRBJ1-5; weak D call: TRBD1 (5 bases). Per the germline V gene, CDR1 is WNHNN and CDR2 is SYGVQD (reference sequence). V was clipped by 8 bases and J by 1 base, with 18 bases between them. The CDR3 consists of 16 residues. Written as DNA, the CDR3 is TGCGCCAGCCCCGGGGATGGGGCTAAAAGCAATCAGCCCCAGCATTTT. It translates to CASPGDGAKSNQPQHF.

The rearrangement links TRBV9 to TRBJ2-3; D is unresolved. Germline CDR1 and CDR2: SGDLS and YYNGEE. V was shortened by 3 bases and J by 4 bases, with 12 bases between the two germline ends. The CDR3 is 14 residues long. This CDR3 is CASSAPRASDTQYF. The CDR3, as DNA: TGTGCCAGCAGCGCCCCACGGGCTTCAGATACGCAGTATTTT. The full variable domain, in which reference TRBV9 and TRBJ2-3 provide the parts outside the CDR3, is DSGVTQTPKHLITATGQRVTLRCSPRSGDLSVYWYQQSLDQGLQFLIQYYNGEERAKGNILERFSAQQFPDLHSELNLSSLELGDSALYFCASSAPRASDTQYFGPGTRLTVL.

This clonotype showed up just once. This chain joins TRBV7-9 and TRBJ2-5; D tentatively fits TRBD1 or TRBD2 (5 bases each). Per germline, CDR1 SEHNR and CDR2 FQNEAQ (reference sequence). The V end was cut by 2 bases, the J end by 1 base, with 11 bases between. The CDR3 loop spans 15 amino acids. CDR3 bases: TGTGCCAGCAGCTTACGAGGGGCCCCCCAAGAGACCCAGTACTTC. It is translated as CASSLRGAPQETQYF.

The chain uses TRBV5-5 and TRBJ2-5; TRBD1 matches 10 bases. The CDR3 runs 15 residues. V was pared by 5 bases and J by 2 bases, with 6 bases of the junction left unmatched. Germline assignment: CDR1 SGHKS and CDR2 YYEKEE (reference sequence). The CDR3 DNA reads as TGTGCCAGCAGTTCTGGACAGGGGGTGCAAGAGACCCAGTACTTC. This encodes CASSSGQGVQETQYF.

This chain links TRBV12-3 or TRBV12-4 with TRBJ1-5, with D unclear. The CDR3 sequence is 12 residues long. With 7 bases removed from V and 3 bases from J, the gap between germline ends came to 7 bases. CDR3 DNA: TGTGCCAGCATCGGGGACAATCAGCCCCAGCATTTT. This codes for CASIGDNQPQHF.

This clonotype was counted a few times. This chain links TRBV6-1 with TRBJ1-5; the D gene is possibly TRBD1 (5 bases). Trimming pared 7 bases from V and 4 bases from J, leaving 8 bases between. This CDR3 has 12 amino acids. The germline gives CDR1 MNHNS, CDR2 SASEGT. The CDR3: CASTRQNQPQHF. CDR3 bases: TGTGCCAGCACCAGACAGAATCAGCCCCAGCATTTT.

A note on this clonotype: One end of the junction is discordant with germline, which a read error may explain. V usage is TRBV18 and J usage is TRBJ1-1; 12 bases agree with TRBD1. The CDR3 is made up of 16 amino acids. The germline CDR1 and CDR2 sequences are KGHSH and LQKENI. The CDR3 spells CASSRDRGLTSTESFF. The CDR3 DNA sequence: TGTGCCAGCTCACGGGACAGGGGGCTAACATCCACTGAATCTTTCTTT.

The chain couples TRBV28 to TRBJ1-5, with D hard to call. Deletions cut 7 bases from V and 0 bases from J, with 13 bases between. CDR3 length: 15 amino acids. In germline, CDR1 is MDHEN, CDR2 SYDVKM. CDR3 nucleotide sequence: TGTGCCAGCACCCGTCACGGGGATAGCAATCAGCCCCAGCATTTT. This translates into CASTRHGDSNQPQHF.

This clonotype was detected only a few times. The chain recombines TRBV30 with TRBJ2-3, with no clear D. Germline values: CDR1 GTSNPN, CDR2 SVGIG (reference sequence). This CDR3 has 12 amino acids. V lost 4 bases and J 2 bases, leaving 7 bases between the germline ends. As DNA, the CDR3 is TGTGCCTGGAACCGACCCACAGATACGCAGTATTTT. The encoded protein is CAWNRPTDTQYF.

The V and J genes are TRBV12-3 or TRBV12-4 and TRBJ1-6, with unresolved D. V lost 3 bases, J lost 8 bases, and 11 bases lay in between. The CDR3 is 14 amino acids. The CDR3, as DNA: TGTGCCAGCAGTTTGGATGTCACTGATTCACCCCTCCACTTT. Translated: CASSLDVTDSPLHF.

CDR3 amino acids: CSARTLGPQETQYF. The CDR3 coding sequence is TGCAGTGCTCGAACCTTGGGACCCCAAGAGACCCAGTACTTC. This chain joins TRBV20-1 and TRBJ2-5; D is perhaps TRBD1 or TRBD2 (5 bases each). Germline V gene data show CDR1 as DFQATT and CDR2 as SNEGSKA (reference sequence). V shed 5 bases and J shed 1 base, with 14 bases lying between them. This CDR3 contains 14 residues.

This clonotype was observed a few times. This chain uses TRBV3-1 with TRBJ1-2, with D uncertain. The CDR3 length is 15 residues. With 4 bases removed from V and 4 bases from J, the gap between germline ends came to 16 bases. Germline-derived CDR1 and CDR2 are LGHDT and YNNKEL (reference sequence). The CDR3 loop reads CASSPSDGNLYGYTF. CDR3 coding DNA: TGTGCCAGCAGCCCTTCGGACGGGAATCTCTATGGCTACACCTTC.

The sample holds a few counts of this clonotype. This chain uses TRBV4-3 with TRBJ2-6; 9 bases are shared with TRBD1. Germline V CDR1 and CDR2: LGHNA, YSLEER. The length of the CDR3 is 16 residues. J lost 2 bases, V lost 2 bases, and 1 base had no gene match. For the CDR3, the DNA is TGCGCCAGCAGCCAATGGACAGGGGCTGGGGCCAACGTCCTGACTTTC. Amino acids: CASSQWTGAGANVLTF.